This T cell receptor beta chain was sequenced during a study of post-analysis software for immune sequencing data. Background on the study: In terms of disease course, relapsing-remitting, secondary progressive and progressive-relapsing multiple sclerosis were included. Study findings and constraints: In patients, roughly 5 TRBV segments were more frequent than in controls, with TRBV5-6, TRBV5-1 and TRBV20-1 among them. Versus controls, multiple sclerosis patients showed significantly lower diversity (normalized Chao1). F measure showed strong co-clustering of same-batch samples.

CDR3 size: 15 residues. As to this clonotype: Its antigen is currently unknown. The junction departs from the called germline gene at one end, perhaps through a read error.

TCR beta libraries were prepared from cDNA with unique molecular identifiers. Input populations of roughly 0.9 to 10 million T cells gave rise to around 480,000 cDNA molecules. Each CDR3 protein gets one entry after TCRdb re-called the PCR reads with MiXCR. The table lists roughly 800,000 distinct CDR3 sequences, 46% of them singletons. The J gene is TRBJ2-3, the V gene TRBV12-3 or TRBV12-4, with TRBD2 as a possible D gene (6 bases). This clonotype was obtained from a girl aged 10 to 17 with multiple sclerosis. The source material was blood. CDR3 in DNA: TGTGCCAGCAGTGAATCCGCGGGAAGGGCAGATGCGCAGTATTTT. It yields the protein CASSESAGRADAQYF.